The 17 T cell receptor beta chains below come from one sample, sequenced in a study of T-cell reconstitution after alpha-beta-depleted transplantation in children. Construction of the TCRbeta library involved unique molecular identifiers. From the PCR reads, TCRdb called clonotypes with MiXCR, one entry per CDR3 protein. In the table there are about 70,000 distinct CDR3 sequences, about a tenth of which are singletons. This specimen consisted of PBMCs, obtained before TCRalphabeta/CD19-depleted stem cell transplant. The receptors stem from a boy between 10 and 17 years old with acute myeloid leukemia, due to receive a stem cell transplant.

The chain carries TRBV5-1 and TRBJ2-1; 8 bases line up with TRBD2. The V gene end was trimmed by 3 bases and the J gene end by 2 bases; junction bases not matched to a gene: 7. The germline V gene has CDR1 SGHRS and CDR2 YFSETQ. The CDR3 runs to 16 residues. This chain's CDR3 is CASSWGIGGAYNEQFF. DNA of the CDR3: TGCGCCAGCAGCTGGGGAATCGGGGGGGCCTACAATGAGCAGTTCTTC.

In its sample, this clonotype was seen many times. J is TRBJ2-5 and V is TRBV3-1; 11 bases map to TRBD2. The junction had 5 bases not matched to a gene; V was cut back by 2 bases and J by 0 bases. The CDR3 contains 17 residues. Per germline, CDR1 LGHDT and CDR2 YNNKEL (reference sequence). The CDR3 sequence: CASSQTSGLADQETQYF. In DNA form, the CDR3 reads TGTGCCAGCAGCCAAACTTCGGGACTAGCGGACCAAGAGACCCAGTACTTC.

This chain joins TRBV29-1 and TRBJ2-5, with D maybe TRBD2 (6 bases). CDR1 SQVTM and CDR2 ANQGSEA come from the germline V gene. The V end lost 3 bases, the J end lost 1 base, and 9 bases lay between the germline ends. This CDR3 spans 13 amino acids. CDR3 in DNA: TGCAGCGTTGAGGCGGGGATCCAAGAGACCCAGTACTTC. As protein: CSVEAGIQETQYF.

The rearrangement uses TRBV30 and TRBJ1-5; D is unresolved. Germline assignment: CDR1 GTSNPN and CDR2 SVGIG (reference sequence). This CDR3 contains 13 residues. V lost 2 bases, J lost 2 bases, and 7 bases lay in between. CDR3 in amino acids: CAWSFTGNQPQHF. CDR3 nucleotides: TGTGCCTGGAGTTTCACAGGCAATCAGCCCCAGCATTTT.

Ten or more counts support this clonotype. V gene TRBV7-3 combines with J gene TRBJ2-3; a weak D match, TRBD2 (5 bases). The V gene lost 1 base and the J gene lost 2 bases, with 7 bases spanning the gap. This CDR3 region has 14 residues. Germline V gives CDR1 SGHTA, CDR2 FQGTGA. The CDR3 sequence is CASSLREYTDTQYF. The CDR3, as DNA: TGTGCCAGCAGCTTAAGGGAGTACACAGATACGCAGTATTTT. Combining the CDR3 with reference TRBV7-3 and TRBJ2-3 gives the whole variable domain GAGVSQTPSNKVTEKGKYVELRCDPISGHTALYWYRQSLGQGPEFLIYFQGTGAADDSGLPNDRFFAVRPEGSVSTLKIQRTERGDSAVYLCASSLREYTDTQYFGPGTRLTVL.

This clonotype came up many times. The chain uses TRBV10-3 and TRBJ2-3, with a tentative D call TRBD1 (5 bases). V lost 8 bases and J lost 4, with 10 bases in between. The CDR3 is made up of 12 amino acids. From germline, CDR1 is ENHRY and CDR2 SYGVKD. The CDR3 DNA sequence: TGTGCCATCCAGGGTACGGCAGATACGCAGTATTTT. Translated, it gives CAIQGTADTQYF.

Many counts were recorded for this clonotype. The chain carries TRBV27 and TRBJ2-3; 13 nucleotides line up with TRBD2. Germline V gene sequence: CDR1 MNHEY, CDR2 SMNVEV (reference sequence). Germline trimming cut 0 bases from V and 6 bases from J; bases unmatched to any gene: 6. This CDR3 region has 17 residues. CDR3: CASSLSRTSGGGDTQYF. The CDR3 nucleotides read TGTGCCAGCAGTTTATCGAGGACTAGCGGGGGCGGGGATACGCAGTATTTT.

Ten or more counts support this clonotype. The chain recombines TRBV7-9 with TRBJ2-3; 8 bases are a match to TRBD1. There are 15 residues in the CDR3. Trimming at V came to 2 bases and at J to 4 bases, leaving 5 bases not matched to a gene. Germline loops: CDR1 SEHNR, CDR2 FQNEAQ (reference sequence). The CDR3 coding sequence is TGTGCCAGCAGCTTATTCGGACAGGGACCAGATACGCAGTATTTT. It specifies CASSLFGQGPDTQYF.

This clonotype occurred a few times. The CDR3 nucleotides are TGTGCCAGCAGTCGGACAGGGCAGCAGCCCCAGCATTTT. Protein: CASSRTGQQPQHF. The rearrangement joins TRBV27 to TRBJ1-5; TRBD1 aligns across 8 bases. This CDR3 spans 13 amino acids. V lost 5 bases to trimming and J lost 7 bases; unmatched junction nucleotides: 4. Germline V gives CDR1 MNHEY, CDR2 SMNVEV (reference sequence).

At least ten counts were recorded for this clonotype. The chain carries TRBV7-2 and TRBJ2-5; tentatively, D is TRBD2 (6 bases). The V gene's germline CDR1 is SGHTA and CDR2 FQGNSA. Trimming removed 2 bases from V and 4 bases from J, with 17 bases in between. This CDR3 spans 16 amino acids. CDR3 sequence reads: CASSLFGAGSPETQYF. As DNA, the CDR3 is TGTGCCAGCAGCTTATTCGGGGCGGGGAGTCCAGAGACCCAGTACTTC.

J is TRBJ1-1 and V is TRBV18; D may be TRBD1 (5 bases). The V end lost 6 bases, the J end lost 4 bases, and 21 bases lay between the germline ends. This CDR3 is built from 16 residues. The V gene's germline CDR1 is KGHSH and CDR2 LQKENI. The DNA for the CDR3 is TGTGCCAGCTCCCCAAAGGAGGCCCGGAGGGGCACTGAAGCTTTCTTT. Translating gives CASSPKEARRGTEAFF.

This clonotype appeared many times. CDR3 nucleotides: TGTGCCAGCAGCCCTCGGGAAGCGTACCAAGAGACCCAGTACTTC. It yields the protein CASSPREAYQETQYF. The chain employs TRBV7-6 and TRBJ2-5, with D possibly being TRBD2 (5 bases). V was pared by 5 bases and J by 0 bases, with 13 bases between. From germline, CDR1 is SGHVS and CDR2 FNYEAQ. CDR3 length: 15 amino acids.

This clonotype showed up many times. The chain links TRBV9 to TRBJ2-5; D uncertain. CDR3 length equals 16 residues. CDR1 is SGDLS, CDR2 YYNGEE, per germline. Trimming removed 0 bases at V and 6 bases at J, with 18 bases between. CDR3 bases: TGTGCCAGCAGCGTAGCTACTTCAAGAGGTCAACAGACCCAGTACTTC. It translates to CASSVATSRGQQTQYF.

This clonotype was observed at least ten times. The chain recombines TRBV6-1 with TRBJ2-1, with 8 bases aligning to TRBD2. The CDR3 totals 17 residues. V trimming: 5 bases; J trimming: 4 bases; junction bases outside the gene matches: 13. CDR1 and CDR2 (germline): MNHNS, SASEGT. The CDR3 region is CASSPTTGTRTYNEQFF. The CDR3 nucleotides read TGTGCCAGCAGTCCAACCACCGGGACTAGGACATACAATGAGCAGTTCTTC.

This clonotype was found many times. This CDR3 is CSARWGGDTQYF. The CDR3 nucleotides read TGCAGTGCTAGATGGGGAGGGGATACGCAGTATTTT. The V call is TRBV20-1, the J call TRBJ2-3; 7 bases are shared with TRBD2. V lost 2 bases and J lost 6; bases outside the gene matches: 2. Germline V gene sequence: CDR1 DFQATT, CDR2 SNEGSKA (reference sequence). This CDR3 region has 12 residues.

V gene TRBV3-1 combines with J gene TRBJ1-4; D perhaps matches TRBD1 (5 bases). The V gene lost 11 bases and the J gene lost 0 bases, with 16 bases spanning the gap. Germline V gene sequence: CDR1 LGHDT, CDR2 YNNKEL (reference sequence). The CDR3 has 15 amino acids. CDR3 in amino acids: CAFSPQGSTNEKLFF. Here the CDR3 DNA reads TGTGCCTTCAGCCCGCAGGGTTCAACTAATGAAAAACTGTTTTTT.

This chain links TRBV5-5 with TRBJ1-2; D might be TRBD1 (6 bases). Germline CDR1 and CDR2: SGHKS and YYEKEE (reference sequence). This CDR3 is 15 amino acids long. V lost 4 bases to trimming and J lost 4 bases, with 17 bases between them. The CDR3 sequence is CASSPGLRGRYGYTF. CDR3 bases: TGTGCCAGCAGCCCCGGGCTCAGGGGACGCTATGGCTACACCTTC.